Presented here are 27 T cell receptor beta chains from one specimen sequenced in a study of T-cell memory formation after mild COVID-19. TCRdb itself ran the 5' RACE reads through MiXCR, one entry per CDR3 protein. This sample has about 180,000 distinct CDR3 sequences, with less than 20% found just once. The sequenced sample was PBMCs or a T cell subset sorted from them (not recorded which). These receptors were obtained from a man aged 18 to 30 who had mild COVID-19 (a few samples of this study predate the infection). Cell type and time point are not known.

This clonotype showed up just a few times. V gene TRBV6-5 combines with J gene TRBJ2-7, with TRBD1 as a possible D gene (6 bases). Per germline, CDR1 MNHEY and CDR2 SVGAGI. This CDR3 has 15 residues. V lost 0 bases and J lost 2, with 11 bases in between. The CDR3 reads CASSYSPDRPYEQYF. CDR3 bases: TGTGCCAGCAGTTACTCCCCCGACAGGCCCTACGAGCAGTACTTC.

This clonotype was picked up a small number of times. The chain links TRBV7-2 to TRBJ2-3, with 7 bases that match TRBD2. J gave up 7 bases and V 5 bases, and 12 bases lay outside the gene matches. Germline loops: CDR1 SGHTA, CDR2 FQGNSA. The CDR3 loop spans 15 amino acids. CDR3 residues: CASSDGLGELYTQYF. CDR3 bases: TGTGCCAGCAGCGATGGACTAGGGGAGTTGTATACGCAGTATTTT. The full variable domain, completed using reference TRBV7-2 and TRBJ2-3, is GAGVSQSPSNKVTEKGKDVELRCDPISGHTALYWYRQSLGQGLEFLIYFQGNSAPDKSGLPSDRFSAERTGGSVSTLTIQRTQQEDSAVYLCASSDGLGELYTQYFGPGTRLTVL.

The chain combines TRBV29-1 with TRBJ1-1, with TRBD1 as a possible D gene (5 bases). The CDR3 runs to 15 residues. The V end was cut by 0 bases, the J end by 3 bases, with 14 bases between. Germline assignment: CDR1 SQVTM and CDR2 ANQGSEA. The chain's CDR3 is CSVEDIWGRDTEAFF. The CDR3 DNA reads TGCAGCGTTGAAGATATCTGGGGCAGGGACACTGAAGCTTTCTTT.

This clonotype was detected a few times. The V and J genes are TRBV6-6 and TRBJ2-2; D possibly corresponds to TRBD2 (5 bases). Trimming left V 7 bases short and J 5 bases short, with 14 bases between. Germline V gives CDR1 MNHNY, CDR2 SVGAGI (reference sequence). The length of the CDR3 is 14 residues. In DNA form, the CDR3 reads TGTGCCAGCAAGGTGGAGGCTCGTACCGGGGAGCTGTTTTTT. This codes for CASKVEARTGELFF.

This clonotype was counted between two and nine times. The rearrangement links TRBV4-1 to TRBJ2-4; D is ambiguous. Trimming removed 1 base at V and 7 bases at J, with 11 bases between. The CDR3 spans 14 residues. CDR1 and CDR2 from the germline V gene are MGHRA and YSYEKL. CDR3 bases: TGCGCCAGCAGCCAAGGCGCGTCTTGGAACATTCAGTACTTC. It is translated as CASSQGASWNIQYF.

The chain recombines TRBV5-5 with TRBJ1-1, with D uncertain. The CDR3 has 13 residues. The V and J ends lost 4 bases and 5 bases respectively, with 12 bases between them. Germline CDR1 is SGHKS and CDR2 is YYEKEE (reference sequence). CDR3 bases: TGTGCCAGCAGCCAGGAGCTTCGGACTGAAGCTTTCTTT. This gives the protein CASSQELRTEAFF.

The J gene is TRBJ2-3, the V gene TRBV12-5; the D is unclear. Trimming shortened V by 10 bases and J by 8 bases, and 10 bases separated the two germline ends. CDR3 length equals 10 residues. Germline CDR1 and CDR2: LGHNT and FRNRAP. The CDR3 loop reads CAKGKGTQYF. The DNA of the CDR3 is TGTGCTAAAGGCAAGGGTACGCAGTATTTT.

This clonotype appeared many times. V is TRBV27 and J is TRBJ2-3; D may be TRBD2 (6 bases). CDR3 length: 15 amino acids. The germline gives CDR1 MNHEY, CDR2 SMNVEV (reference sequence). The V end was cut by 6 bases, the J end by 3 bases, with 16 bases between. CDR3 sequence: CASSSRETLTDTQYF. CDR3 DNA sequence: TGTGCCAGCAGCAGCCGGGAGACGTTGACAGATACGCAGTATTTT.

The V gene is TRBV24-1, the J gene TRBJ2-3; no clear D gene. In germline, CDR1 is KGHDR, CDR2 SFDVKD. This CDR3 spans 12 amino acids. Trimming took 2 bases from V and 4 from J, leaving 3 bases between them. The CDR3 is CATSDWSDTQYF. CDR3 sequence (DNA): TGTGCCACCAGTGATTGGTCAGATACGCAGTATTTT.

This clonotype was observed at least ten times. The rearrangement uses TRBV7-2 and TRBJ2-2; 9 bases fit TRBD2. This CDR3 contains 15 residues. From germline, CDR1 is SGHTA and CDR2 FQGNSA. V gave up 5 bases and J gave up 4 bases; unmatched junction bases: 5. The DNA of the CDR3 is TGTGCCAGCAGCCCGCGGGGGGGCCCCACCGGGGAGCTGTTTTTT. Encoded protein: CASSPRGGPTGELFF.

This clonotype was observed a handful of times. The chain joins TRBV6-1 to TRBJ1-2, with D hard to call. The V gene lost 0 bases and the J gene lost 4 bases, with 9 bases spanning the gap. The CDR3 loop spans 14 amino acids. Germline V lookup: CDR1 MNHNS, CDR2 SASEGT. The DNA of the CDR3 is TGTGCCAGCAGTGAAGCCCTCCAGGCCTATGGCTACACCTTC. Translation gives CASSEALQAYGYTF.

This clonotype was observed a handful of times. The rearrangement uses TRBV7-2 and TRBJ2-5; D unclear. Trimming shortened V by 3 bases and J by 2 bases, and 16 bases separated the two germline ends. The CDR3 loop spans 16 amino acids. The germline V gene has CDR1 SGHTA and CDR2 FQGNSA. The CDR3, as DNA: TGTGCCAGCAGCTTTGGACCCTTAGCCTCACAAGAGACCCAGTACTTC. Residues: CASSFGPLASQETQYF.

The table lists this clonotype with a few counts. The chain carries TRBV3-1 and TRBJ2-7; TRBD2 matches at 10 bases. The germline V gene encodes CDR1 LGHDT and CDR2 YNNKEL (reference sequence). The ends lost 5 bases at V and 2 bases at J; junction bases unmatched: 9. The CDR3 spans 16 residues. The CDR3 DNA reads TGTGCCAGCAGCGCCCTCCTAGCGGGGGCTCCCTACGAGCAGTACTTC. As protein: CASSALLAGAPYEQYF.

This clonotype has just a few counts. The CDR3: CASSFGTAGVDTQYF. The CDR3 DNA follows: TGTGCCAGCAGTTTCGGAACCGCTGGAGTAGATACGCAGTATTTT. The chain is built from TRBV7-6 and TRBJ2-3; D is uncertain. Trimming took 6 bases from V and 5 from J, leaving 18 bases between them. Germline CDR1 SGHVS, CDR2 FNYEAQ. The CDR3 loop spans 15 amino acids.

The J gene is TRBJ2-3, the V gene TRBV9; D is unresolved. Germline CDR1 is SGDLS and CDR2 is YYNGEE. The ends were cut back, 3 bases at V and 6 bases at J, with 8 bases in the middle. The CDR3 is 12 residues long. The CDR3 reads CASSAQQDTQYF. The DNA for the CDR3 is TGTGCCAGCAGCGCTCAACAGGATACGCAGTATTTT.

The chain recombines TRBV19 with TRBJ1-4; the D gene is possibly TRBD1 (5 bases). The CDR3 is 14 residues long. Trimming cost V 6 bases and J 0 bases, with 8 bases left between them. Per germline, CDR1 LNHDA and CDR2 SQIVND (reference sequence). CDR3: CASRGVATNEKLFF. In DNA form, the CDR3 reads TGTGCCAGTAGAGGGGTTGCAACTAATGAAAAACTGTTTTTT.

The sample holds many counts of this clonotype. J is TRBJ1-1 and V is TRBV7-2; D unresolved. Germline CDR1 reads SGHTA; CDR2 reads FQGNSA. This CDR3 contains 13 residues. Trimming took off 3 bases at V and 4 bases at J, with 9 bases between the two ends. This CDR3 is CASSFGTATEAFF. In nucleotides, the CDR3 is TGTGCCAGCAGCTTCGGTACCGCCACTGAAGCTTTCTTT.

This chain uses TRBV6-4 with TRBJ1-2, with TRBD1 as a possible D gene (5 bases). The CDR3 totals 15 residues. The V end was cut by 5 bases, the J end by 4 bases, with 17 bases between. In germline, CDR1 is MRHNA, CDR2 SNTAGT. This CDR3 reads CASSPAQGYLYGYTF. For the CDR3, the DNA is TGTGCCAGCAGTCCAGCCCAGGGATACCTCTATGGCTACACCTTC.

This clonotype was observed a few times. The chain carries TRBV18 and TRBJ2-3, with TRBD2 as a possible D gene (5 bases). V was trimmed by 3 bases and J by 0 bases, leaving 13 bases between them. This CDR3 spans 16 amino acids. CDR1 is KGHSH, CDR2 LQKENI, per germline. CDR3 region: CASSPGSEYSTDTQYF. The CDR3 coding sequence is TGTGCCAGCTCACCTGGTAGCGAATACAGCACAGATACGCAGTATTTT.

V and J are TRBV6-1 and TRBJ2-7; a weak D match, TRBD2 (5 bases). Trimming pared 6 bases from V and 3 bases from J, leaving 9 bases between. The CDR3 consists of 12 residues. Germline V gene lookup returns CDR1 MNHNS and CDR2 SASEGT. The CDR3 DNA reads as TGTGCCAGCAGCGAGGGCGGCTACGAGCAGTACGTC. This sequence encodes CASSEGGYEQYV.

A few counts support this clonotype. This sequence joins TRBV4-3 and TRBJ1-6, with a possible D match to TRBD1 (5 bases). The germline V and J ends were trimmed by 2 bases and 13 bases, with 21 bases remaining between them. The germline V gene encodes CDR1 LGHNA and CDR2 YSLEER. The CDR3 covers 16 residues. The CDR3 DNA is TGCGCCAGCAGCCAACAAACGGGGACTCCGTTAGATCCCCTCCACTTT. The encoded protein is CASSQQTGTPLDPLHF.

The chain couples TRBV6-2 or TRBV6-3 to TRBJ2-7; D may be TRBD1 (6 bases). CDR1 is MNHEY and CDR2 is SVGEGT in the germline V gene. The CDR3 contains 13 residues. Trimming took 6 bases from V and 6 from J, leaving 15 bases between them. The CDR3 DNA sequence: TGTGCCAGCAGCCAACTCCGAGGGGGCGAGCAGTACTTC. This codes for CASSQLRGGEQYF.

V is TRBV5-5 and J is TRBJ2-5; D may be TRBD2 (7 bases). This CDR3 comprises 14 residues. The ends were cut back, 4 bases at V and 5 bases at J, with 15 bases in the middle. Germline V CDR1 and CDR2: SGHKS, YYEKEE (reference sequence). The CDR3 DNA reads as TGTGCCAGCAGCGATCCGGGGGGCACGGAGACCCAGTACTTC. Protein sequence: CASSDPGGTETQYF. The full variable domain, completed using reference TRBV5-5 and TRBJ2-5, is DAGVTQSPTHLIKTRGQQVTLRCSPISGHKSVSWYQQVLGQGPQFIFQYYEKEERGRGNFPDRFSARQFPNYSSELNVNALLLGDSALYLCASSDPGGTETQYFGPGTRLLVL.

The chain links TRBV20-1 to TRBJ1-1; D is possibly TRBD1 (5 bases). The V end was cut by 6 bases, the J end by 1 base, with 9 bases between. Germline CDR1 DFQATT, CDR2 SNEGSKA (reference sequence). The CDR3 is made up of 12 amino acids. Written as DNA, the CDR3 is TGCAGTGCCGGGACGGCGAACACTGAAGCTTTCTTT. Amino acid sequence: CSAGTANTEAFF.

This clonotype occurred a few times. The chain carries TRBV6-5 and TRBJ1-1, with D possibly matching TRBD1 (6 bases). The CDR3 extends over 18 amino acids. Germline loops: CDR1 MNHEY, CDR2 SVGAGI. Trimming stripped 0 bases from V and 5 bases from J, with 22 bases between. The DNA for the CDR3 is TGTGCCAGCAGTTACTCAGGTTTGCGGGGGCGTCGAACAACTGAAGCTTTCTTT. Protein sequence: CASSYSGLRGRRTTEAFF.

This chain connects TRBV11-2 to TRBJ1-2; D is ambiguous. The CDR3 runs 12 residues. The ends were cut back, 5 bases at V and 4 bases at J, with 8 bases in the middle. The germline gives CDR1 SGHAT, CDR2 FQNNGV. The CDR3 DNA reads as TGTGCCAGCAGCCCCTCTGGCTATGGCTACACCTTC. Translating it yields CASSPSGYGYTF. Variable domain in full (rest from reference TRBV11-2 and TRBJ1-2): EAGVAQSPRYKIIEKRQSVAFWCNPISGHATLYWYQQILGQGPKLLIQFQNNGVVDDSQLPKDRFSAERLKGVDSTLKIQPAKLEDSAVYLCASSPSGYGYTFGSGTRLTVV.

The chain is built from TRBV6-1 and TRBJ2-5; tentative D call: TRBD2 (7 bases). The V gene's germline CDR1 is MNHNS and CDR2 SASEGT. Between the trimmed V and J ends, which lost 7 bases and 5 bases, there was a span of 14 bases. The CDR3 runs to 13 residues. The CDR3 loop is CASTTGGRETQYF. The CDR3 nucleotides read TGTGCCAGCACCACCGGGGGGCGGGAGACCCAGTACTTC.